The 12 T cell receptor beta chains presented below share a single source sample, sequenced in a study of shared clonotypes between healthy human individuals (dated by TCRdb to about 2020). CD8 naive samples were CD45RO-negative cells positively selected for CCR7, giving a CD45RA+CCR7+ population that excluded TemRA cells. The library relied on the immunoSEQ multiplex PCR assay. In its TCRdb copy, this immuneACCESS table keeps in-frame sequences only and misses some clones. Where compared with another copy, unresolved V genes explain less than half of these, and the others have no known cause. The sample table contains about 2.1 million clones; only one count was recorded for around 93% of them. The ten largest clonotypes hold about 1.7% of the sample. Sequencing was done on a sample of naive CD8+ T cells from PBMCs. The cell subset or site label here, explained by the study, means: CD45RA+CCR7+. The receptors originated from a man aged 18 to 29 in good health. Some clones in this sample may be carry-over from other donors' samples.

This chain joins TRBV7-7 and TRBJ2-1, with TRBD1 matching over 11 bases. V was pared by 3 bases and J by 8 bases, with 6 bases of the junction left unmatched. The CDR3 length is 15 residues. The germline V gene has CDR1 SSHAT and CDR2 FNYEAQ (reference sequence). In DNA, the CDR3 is TGTGCCAGCAGCTTCGGGACAGGGGGAGGCGATGAGCAGTTCTTC. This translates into CASSFGTGGGDEQFF.

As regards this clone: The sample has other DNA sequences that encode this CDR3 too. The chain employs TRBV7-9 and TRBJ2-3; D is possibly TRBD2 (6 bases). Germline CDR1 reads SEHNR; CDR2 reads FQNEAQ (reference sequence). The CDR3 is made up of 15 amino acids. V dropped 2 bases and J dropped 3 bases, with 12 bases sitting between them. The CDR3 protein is CASSLSSGGTDTQYF. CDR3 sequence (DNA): TGTGCCAGCAGCTTATCAAGCGGAGGGACAGATACGCAGTATTTT.

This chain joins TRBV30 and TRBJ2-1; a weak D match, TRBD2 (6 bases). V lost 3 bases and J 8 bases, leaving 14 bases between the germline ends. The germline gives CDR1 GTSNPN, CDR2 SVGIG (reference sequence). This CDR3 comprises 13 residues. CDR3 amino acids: CAWSRGGWDEQFF. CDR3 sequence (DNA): TGTGCCTGGAGCCGTGGAGGGTGGGATGAGCAGTTCTTC.

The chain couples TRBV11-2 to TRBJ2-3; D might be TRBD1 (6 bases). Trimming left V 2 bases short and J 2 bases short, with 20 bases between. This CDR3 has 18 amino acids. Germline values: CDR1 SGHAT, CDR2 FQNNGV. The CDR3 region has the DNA TGTGCCAGCAGCTTATGGAGCTGGGGGACAACTCACACAGATACGCAGTATTTT. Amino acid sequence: CASSLWSWGTTHTDTQYF.

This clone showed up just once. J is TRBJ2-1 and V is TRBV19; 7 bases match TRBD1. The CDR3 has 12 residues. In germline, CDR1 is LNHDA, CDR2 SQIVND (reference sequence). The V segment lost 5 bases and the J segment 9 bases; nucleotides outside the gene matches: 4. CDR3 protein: CASSLRTGEQFF. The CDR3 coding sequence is TGTGCCAGTAGTTTACGGACAGGTGAGCAGTTCTTC.

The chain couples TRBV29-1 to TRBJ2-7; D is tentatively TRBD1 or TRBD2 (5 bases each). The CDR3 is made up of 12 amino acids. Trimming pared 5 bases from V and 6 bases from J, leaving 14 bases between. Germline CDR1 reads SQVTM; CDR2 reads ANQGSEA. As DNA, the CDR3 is TGCAGCGTTACCTTTCTGGGGGTCGAGCAGTACTTC. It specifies CSVTFLGVEQYF.

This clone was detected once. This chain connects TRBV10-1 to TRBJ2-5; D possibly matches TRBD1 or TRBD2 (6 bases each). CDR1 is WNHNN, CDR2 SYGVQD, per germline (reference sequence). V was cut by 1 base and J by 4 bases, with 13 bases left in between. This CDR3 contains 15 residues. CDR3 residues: CASSEWGASGETQYF. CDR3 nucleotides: TGCGCCAGCAGTGAGTGGGGGGCTTCTGGAGAGACCCAGTACTTC.

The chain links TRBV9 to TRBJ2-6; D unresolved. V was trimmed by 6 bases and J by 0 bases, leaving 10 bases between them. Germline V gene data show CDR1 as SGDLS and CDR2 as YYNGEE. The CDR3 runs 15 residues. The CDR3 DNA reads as TGTGCCAGCACCCCCCTCCCCTCTGGGGCCAACGTCCTGACTTTC. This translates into CASTPLPSGANVLTF.

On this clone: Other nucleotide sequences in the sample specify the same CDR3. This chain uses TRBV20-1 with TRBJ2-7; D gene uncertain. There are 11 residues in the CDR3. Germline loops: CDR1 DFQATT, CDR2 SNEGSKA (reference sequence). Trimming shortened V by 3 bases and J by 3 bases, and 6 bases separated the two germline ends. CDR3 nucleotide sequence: TGCAGTGCTAGTGGCGGCTACGAGCAGTACTTC. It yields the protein CSASGGYEQYF.

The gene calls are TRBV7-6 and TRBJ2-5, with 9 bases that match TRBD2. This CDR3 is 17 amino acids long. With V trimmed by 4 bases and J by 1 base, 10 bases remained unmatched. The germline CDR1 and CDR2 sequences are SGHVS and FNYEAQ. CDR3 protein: CASSSPPSGAGQETQYF. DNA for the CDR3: TGTGCCAGCAGCTCCCCTCCTAGCGGGGCCGGCCAAGAGACCCAGTACTTC.

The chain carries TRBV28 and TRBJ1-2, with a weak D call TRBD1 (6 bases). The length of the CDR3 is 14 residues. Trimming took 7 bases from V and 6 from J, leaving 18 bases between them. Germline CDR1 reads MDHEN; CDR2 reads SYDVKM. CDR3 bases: TGTGCCAGCACCCTAGCGGGGGGGGCGGATGGCTACACCTTC. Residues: CASTLAGGADGYTF.

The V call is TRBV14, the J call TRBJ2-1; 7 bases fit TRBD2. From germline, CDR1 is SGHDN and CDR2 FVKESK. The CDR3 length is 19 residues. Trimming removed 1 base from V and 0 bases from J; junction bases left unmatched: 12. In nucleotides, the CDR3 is TGTGCCAGCAGCCAAGTGGGTCTAGCGGATGGGAGCTCCTACAATGAGCAGTTCTTC. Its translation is CASSQVGLADGSSYNEQFF. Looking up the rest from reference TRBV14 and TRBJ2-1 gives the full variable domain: EAGVTQFPSHSVIEKGQTVTLRCDPISGHDNLYWYRRVMGKEIKFLLHFVKESKQDESGMPNNRFLAERTGGTYSTLKVQPAELEDSGVYFCASSQVGLADGSSYNEQFFGPGTRLTVL.